A single sample is the source of the 2 T cell receptor beta chains below, sequenced in a study of T cells in Graves' hyperthyroidism and ophthalmopathy. TCR beta CDR3 regions were amplified from RNA transcripts. The primer set for the first-round RT-PCR of the TCR CDR3 was HTBI. Each CDR3 protein is one row after TCRdb ran MiXCR on the multiplex PCR reads. The sample holds about 49,000 distinct CDR3 sequences, approximately 53% seen once. Sequencing was performed on peripheral blood or thyroid tissue (not recorded which). All receptors derive from a man younger than 35 with Graves' hyperthyroidism.

The V and J genes are TRBV29-1 and TRBJ2-7; the D gene could be TRBD1 or TRBD2 (5 bases each). Trimming cost V 6 bases and J 3 bases, with 6 bases left between them. Germline values: CDR1 SQVTM, CDR2 ANQGSEA. The CDR3 has 10 amino acids. The DNA of the CDR3 is TGCAGCGTGGGGGACTACGAGCAGTACTTC. This sequence encodes CSVGDYEQYF.

The chain carries TRBV7-8 and TRBJ1-2, with D hard to call. The CDR3 is 13 residues long. The germline gives CDR1 SGHVS, CDR2 FQNEAQ. Trimming took off 3 bases at V and 7 bases at J, with 12 bases between the two ends. The CDR3 DNA is TGTGCCAGCAGCTTGAACAGTGTGTGTGGCTACACCTTC. Protein: CASSLNSVCGYTF.